This TCR beta chain is from a study of blood T cell repertoires in COVID-19. Across the whole study: Collection of acute and convalescent COVID-19 samples took place in the United States, Italy and Spain. Sources were T cells, B-cell-depleted T cells, or PBMCs; the material itself was cDNA or gDNA.

In the original workflow: Counts of nucleated cells, estimated from reference gene primer amplification, were obtained. Repertoires were generated with immunoSEQ multiplex PCR, while TCRdb's copy carries only in-frame clones and drops some. Clone size and the V and J calls come from that table; the DNA yielded D and trimming. The sample yields approximately 670,000 clones, around 89% seen once. This CDR3 spans 12 amino acids. V lost 4 bases, J lost 11 bases, and 14 bases lay in between. Per the germline V gene, CDR1 is SGHAT and CDR2 is FQNNGV. This clone was seen a handful of times. The J gene is TRBJ1-1, the V gene TRBV11-2; D is unclear. The source of this sequence is a young woman with acute or convalescent COVID-19. The sequenced material came from peripheral blood. CDR3 nucleotide sequence: TGTGCCAGCAGCTCCGGGGTCTTTCATGCTTTCTTT. Residues: CASSSGVFHAFF.